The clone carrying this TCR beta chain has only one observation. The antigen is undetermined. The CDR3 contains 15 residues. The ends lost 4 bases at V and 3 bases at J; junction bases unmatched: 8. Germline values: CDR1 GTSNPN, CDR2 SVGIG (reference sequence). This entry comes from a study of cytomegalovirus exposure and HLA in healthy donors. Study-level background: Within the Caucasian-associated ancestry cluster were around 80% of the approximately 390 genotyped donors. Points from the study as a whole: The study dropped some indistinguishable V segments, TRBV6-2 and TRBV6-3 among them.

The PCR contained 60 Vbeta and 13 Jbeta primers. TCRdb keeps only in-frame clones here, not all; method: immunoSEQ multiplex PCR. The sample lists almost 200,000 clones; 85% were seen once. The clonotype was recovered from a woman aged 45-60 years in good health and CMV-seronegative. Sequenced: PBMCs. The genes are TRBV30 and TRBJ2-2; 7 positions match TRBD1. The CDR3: CAWMDGTEYTGELFF. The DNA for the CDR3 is TGTGCCTGGATGGACGGGACAGAGTACACCGGGGAGCTGTTTTTT.